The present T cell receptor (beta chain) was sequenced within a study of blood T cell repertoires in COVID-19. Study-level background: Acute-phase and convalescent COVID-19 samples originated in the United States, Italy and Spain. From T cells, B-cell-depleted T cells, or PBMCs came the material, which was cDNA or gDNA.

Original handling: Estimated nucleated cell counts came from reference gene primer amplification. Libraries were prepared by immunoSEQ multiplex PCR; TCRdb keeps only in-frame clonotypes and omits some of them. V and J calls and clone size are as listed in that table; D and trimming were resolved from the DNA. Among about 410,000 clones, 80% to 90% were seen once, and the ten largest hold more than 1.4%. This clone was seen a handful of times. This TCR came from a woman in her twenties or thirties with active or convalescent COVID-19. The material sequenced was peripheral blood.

The CDR3 is CASGGALYGYTF. The DNA of the CDR3 is TGTGCCAGTGGCGGAGCCCTCTATGGCTACACCTTC. This chain links TRBV19 with TRBJ1-2; D is ambiguous. This CDR3 has 12 residues. Trimming shortened V by 8 bases and J by 4 bases, and 11 bases separated the two germline ends. The germline CDR1 and CDR2 sequences are LNHDA and SQIVND (reference sequence).